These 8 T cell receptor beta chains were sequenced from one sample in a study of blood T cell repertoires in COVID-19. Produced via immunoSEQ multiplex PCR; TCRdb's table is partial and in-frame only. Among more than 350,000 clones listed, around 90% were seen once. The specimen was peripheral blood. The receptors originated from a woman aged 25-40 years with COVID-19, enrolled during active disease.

This chain's CDR3 is CASSPTPGWGTDTQYF. The CDR3 bases are TGTGCCAGCAGTCCCACCCCAGGGTGGGGCACAGATACGCAGTATTTT. The rearrangement joins TRBV28 to TRBJ2-3, with D possibly being TRBD1 (5 bases). V was pared by 5 bases and J by 1 base, with 16 bases between. CDR3 length: 16 amino acids. CDR1 MDHEN and CDR2 SYDVKM come from the germline V gene.

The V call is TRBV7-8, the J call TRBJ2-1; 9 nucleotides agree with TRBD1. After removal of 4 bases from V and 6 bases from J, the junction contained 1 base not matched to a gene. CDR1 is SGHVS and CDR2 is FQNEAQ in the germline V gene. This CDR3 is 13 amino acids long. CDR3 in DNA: TGTGCCAGCAGCTGGACAGGGGCCAATGAGCAGTTCTTC. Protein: CASSWTGANEQFF.

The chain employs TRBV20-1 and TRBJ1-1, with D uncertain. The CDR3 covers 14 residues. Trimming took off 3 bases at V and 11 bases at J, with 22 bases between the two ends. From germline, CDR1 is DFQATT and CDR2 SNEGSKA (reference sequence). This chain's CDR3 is CSASDQTTAGKAFF. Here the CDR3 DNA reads TGCAGTGCTAGTGATCAGACAACCGCCGGGAAGGCTTTCTTT.

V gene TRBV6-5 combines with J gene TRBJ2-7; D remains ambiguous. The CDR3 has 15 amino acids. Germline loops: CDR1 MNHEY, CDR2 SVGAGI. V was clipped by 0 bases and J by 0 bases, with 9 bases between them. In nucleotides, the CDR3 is TGTGCCAGCAGTTACTCTGTAAGGAGCTCCTACGAGCAGTACTTC. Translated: CASSYSVRSSYEQYF.

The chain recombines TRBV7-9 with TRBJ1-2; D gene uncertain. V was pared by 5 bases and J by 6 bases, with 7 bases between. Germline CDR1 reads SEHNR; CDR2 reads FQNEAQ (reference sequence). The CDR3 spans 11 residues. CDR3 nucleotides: TGTGCCAGCAGCCAGTCTGATGGCTACACCTTC. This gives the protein CASSQSDGYTF.

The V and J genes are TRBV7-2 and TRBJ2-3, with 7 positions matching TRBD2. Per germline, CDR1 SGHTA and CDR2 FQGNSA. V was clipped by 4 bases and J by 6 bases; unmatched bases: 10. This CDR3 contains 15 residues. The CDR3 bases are TGTGCCAGCAGCTCCCGGGGGGTCGCCTATGATACGCAGTATTTT. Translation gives CASSSRGVAYDTQYF. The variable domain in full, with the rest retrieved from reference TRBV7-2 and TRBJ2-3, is GAGVSQSPSNKVTEKGKDVELRCDPISGHTALYWYRQSLGQGLEFLIYFQGNSAPDKSGLPSDRFSAERTGGSVSTLTIQRTQQEDSAVYLCASSSRGVAYDTQYFGPGTRLTVL.

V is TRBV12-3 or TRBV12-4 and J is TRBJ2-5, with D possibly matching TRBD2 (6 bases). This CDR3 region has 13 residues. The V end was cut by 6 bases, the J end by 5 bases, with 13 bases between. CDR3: CASRPTSFETQYF. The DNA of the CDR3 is TGTGCCAGCAGACCTACTAGCTTTGAGACCCAGTACTTC.

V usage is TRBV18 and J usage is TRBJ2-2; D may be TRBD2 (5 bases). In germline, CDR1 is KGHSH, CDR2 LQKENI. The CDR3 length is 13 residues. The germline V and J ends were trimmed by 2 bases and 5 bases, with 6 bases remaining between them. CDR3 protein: CASSPSGTGELFF. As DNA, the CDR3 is TGTGCCAGCTCACCAAGCGGAACCGGGGAGCTGTTTTTT.